One and the same sample provided the 23 T cell receptor beta chains below, sequenced in a study of T-cell reconstitution after alpha-beta-depleted transplantation in children. Molecular barcoding with unique molecular identifiers was used for the TCRbeta library. TCRdb reprocessed the PCR reads via MiXCR and lists one record per CDR3 protein. The data show about 540,000 distinct CDR3 sequences, with about 18% seen just once and approximately 3% held by the top ten. The source was PBMCs from the stem cell graft donor, collected from the stem cell graft. Receptors originate from a human donor who donated a stem cell graft to a child with acute lymphoblastic leukemia.

This clonotype was picked up a small number of times. The rearrangement links TRBV19 to TRBJ2-1; TRBD2 aligns across 12 bases. Germline CDR1 reads LNHDA; CDR2 reads SQIVND (reference sequence). This CDR3 is 15 amino acids long. The junction had 5 bases not matched to a gene; V was cut back by 2 bases and J by 9 bases. The CDR3 is CASSILAGGPTEQFF. CDR3 nucleotides: TGTGCCAGTAGTATACTAGCGGGAGGGCCGACTGAGCAGTTCTTC.

Only a few counts were recorded for this clonotype. This chain uses TRBV20-1 with TRBJ1-2, with unresolved D. CDR3 length: 10 amino acids. Germline V gene sequence: CDR1 DFQATT, CDR2 SNEGSKA (reference sequence). The V end lost 0 bases, the J end lost 8 bases, and 4 bases lay between the germline ends. The CDR3 DNA reads as TGCAGTGCTAGAGATACAGGCTACACCTTC. As protein: CSARDTGYTF.

The J gene is TRBJ1-6, the V gene TRBV12-3 or TRBV12-4; D might be TRBD1 (5 bases). The CDR3 extends over 15 amino acids. V lost 6 bases and J lost 8, with 17 bases in between. In nucleotides, the CDR3 is TGTGCCAGCAGCTTGCAGGGCTTTTGGGATTCACCCCTCCACTTT. Amino acid sequence: CASSLQGFWDSPLHF.

This rearrangement joins TRBV7-6 to TRBJ2-7; TRBD2 agrees at 9 bases. The germline gives CDR1 SGHVS, CDR2 FNYEAQ. J was trimmed by 4 bases and V by 2 bases; bases with no gene match: 12. This CDR3 is built from 17 residues. CDR3 in amino acids: CASSLLSGSSDGYEQYF. In DNA form, the CDR3 reads TGTGCCAGCAGCTTACTTAGCGGGAGTTCGGATGGATACGAGCAGTACTTC.

In its sample, this clonotype was seen a few times. The chain joins TRBV2 to TRBJ1-5, with TRBD1 as a possible D gene (5 bases). Trimming cost V 2 bases and J 1 base, with 12 bases left between them. The germline V gene has CDR1 SNHLY and CDR2 FYNNEI. The CDR3 length is 16 residues. Here the CDR3 DNA reads TGTGCCAGCAGTGAAACCTGGGGCAGGAGCAATCAGCCCCAGCATTTT. It yields the protein CASSETWGRSNQPQHF.

The V gene is TRBV12-3 or TRBV12-4, the J gene TRBJ2-6, with D uncertain. The CDR3 extends over 14 amino acids. The V end was cut by 3 bases, the J end by 0 bases, with 3 bases between. For the CDR3, the DNA is TGTGCCAGCAGTTTTAACTCTGGGGCCAACGTCCTGACTTTC. Protein: CASSFNSGANVLTF.

V gene TRBV5-4 combines with J gene TRBJ2-1; tentative D call: TRBD2 (6 bases). Germline assignment: CDR1 SGHNT and CDR2 YYREEE (reference sequence). This CDR3 is 9 amino acids long. The CDR3 protein is CATDGSQFF. CDR3 DNA sequence: TGTGCGACCGACGGGAGTCAGTTCTTC. Using reference TRBV5-4 and TRBJ2-1 for the parts outside the CDR3, the full variable domain is ETGVTQSPTHLIKTRGQQVTLRCSSQSGHNTVSWYQQALGQGPQFIFQYYREEENGRGNFPPRFSGLQFPNYSSELNVNALELDDSALYLCATDGSQFFGPGTRLTVL.

There are a few counts of this clonotype. This chain links TRBV6-5 with TRBJ2-1, with no clear D. Per the germline V gene, CDR1 is MNHEY and CDR2 is SVGAGI. The CDR3 covers 12 residues. Trimming left V 2 bases short and J 8 bases short, with 7 bases between. For the CDR3, the DNA is TGTGCCAGCAGTTACGCCGGCGATGAGCAGTTCTTC. Residues: CASSYAGDEQFF.

CDR3 region: CASSLYSNSYEQYF. In DNA, the CDR3 is TGTGCCAGCAGTTTATACTCAAACTCCTACGAGCAGTACTTC. The chain recombines TRBV27 with TRBJ2-7; D gene unclear. Trimming removed 1 base from V and 0 bases from J, with 7 bases in between. CDR1 is MNHEY, CDR2 SMNVEV, per germline (reference sequence). The CDR3 spans 14 residues.

This clonotype was seen a few times. The J gene is TRBJ2-1, the V gene TRBV12-3 or TRBV12-4; the match to TRBD2 covers 8 bases. V dropped 5 bases and J dropped 8; count of bases not matched to a gene: 17. The CDR3 loop spans 17 amino acids. CDR3: CASSLPAVASGSDEQFF. In DNA, the CDR3 is TGTGCCAGCAGTCTCCCCGCCGTCGCCAGCGGGAGCGATGAGCAGTTCTTC.

There are a few counts of this clonotype. CDR3 in amino acids: CASSLPESGKSTDTQYF. CDR3 DNA sequence: TGTGCCAGCAGCTTACCGGAAAGCGGGAAGAGCACAGATACGCAGTATTTT. The gene calls are TRBV7-8 and TRBJ2-3; 7 bases are a match to TRBD2. The trim removed 2 bases at V and 0 bases at J, leaving 8 bases unmatched. The germline gives CDR1 SGHVS, CDR2 FQNEAQ. This CDR3 has 17 residues. The whole variable domain, remainder taken from reference TRBV7-8 and TRBJ2-3, is GAGVSQSPRYKVAKRGQDVALRCDPISGHVSLFWYQQALGQGPEFLTYFQNEAQLDKSGLPSDRFFAERPEGSVSTLKIQRTQQEDSAVYLCASSLPESGKSTDTQYFGPGTRLTVL.

The chain has TRBV4-2 and TRBJ2-5, with TRBD1 matching 8 bases. Germline-derived CDR1 and CDR2 are LGHNA and YNFKEQ. The CDR3 has 17 residues. V was pared by 5 bases and J by 5 bases, with 16 bases of the junction left unmatched. This chain's CDR3 is CASSAEPIRGRGETQYF. In nucleotides, the CDR3 is TGTGCCAGCAGCGCCGAACCGATCAGGGGGCGAGGGGAGACCCAGTACTTC.

The genes are TRBV20-1 and TRBJ1-2; no definite D call. CDR1 DFQATT and CDR2 SNEGSKA come from the germline V gene (reference sequence). Trimming left V 7 bases short and J 4 bases short, with 13 bases between. CDR3 length: 12 amino acids. The CDR3 DNA sequence: TGCAGTGTCCCCCTGGGGTTCTATGGCTACACCTTC. Its translation: CSVPLGFYGYTF.

This chain uses TRBV5-1 with TRBJ2-2, with D uncertain. The germline CDR1 and CDR2 sequences are SGHRS and YFSETQ. CDR3 size: 16 residues. The ends were cut back, 8 bases at V and 7 bases at J, with 24 bases in the middle. The CDR3 loop reads CASSKTGSGRIGELFF. CDR3 nucleotides: TGCGCCAGTTCTAAGACCGGTTCGGGCCGCATCGGGGAGCTGTTTTTT.

This clonotype was seen more than once but under ten times. The chain uses TRBV6-5 and TRBJ2-2, with D unresolved. The CDR3 is 14 residues long. Germline V gene data show CDR1 as MNHEY and CDR2 as SVGAGI. V lost 1 base to trimming and J lost 4 bases, with 7 bases between them. The CDR3 reads CASSYWPSTGELFF. Written as DNA, the CDR3 is TGTGCCAGCAGTTACTGGCCAAGCACCGGGGAGCTGTTTTTT.

This chain connects TRBV14 to TRBJ2-7; 7 bases map to TRBD1. The germline gives CDR1 SGHDN, CDR2 FVKESK. The CDR3 totals 15 residues. V lost 1 base, J lost 4 bases, and 7 bases stayed unmatched. The CDR3 nucleotides read TGTGCCAGCAGCCAAGTTGGGACAGCTACTTACGAGCAGTACTTC. It codes for CASSQVGTATYEQYF.

J is TRBJ2-1 and V is TRBV3-1; D not certain. The CDR3 length is 12 residues. CDR1 is LGHDT, CDR2 YNNKEL, per germline (reference sequence). The germline V and J ends were trimmed by 1 base and 9 bases, with 7 bases remaining between them. The CDR3 region is CASSQAPGEQFF. Written as DNA, the CDR3 is TGTGCCAGCAGCCAAGCCCCTGGTGAGCAGTTCTTC.

The chain employs TRBV3-1 and TRBJ2-1; 8 positions match TRBD1. The CDR3 extends over 13 amino acids. The trim removed 4 bases at V and 12 bases at J, leaving 8 bases unmatched. Germline assignment: CDR1 LGHDT and CDR2 YNNKEL (reference sequence). DNA of the CDR3: TGTGCCAGCAGCCTTATGAGACAGGGGTGGCAGTTCTTC. Residues: CASSLMRQGWQFF.

This clonotype came up a few times. The chain combines TRBV10-2 with TRBJ1-1; D unclear. Germline-derived CDR1 and CDR2 are WSHSY and SAAADI. This CDR3 is 12 amino acids long. Trimming took 4 bases from V and 3 from J, leaving 6 bases between them. CDR3 DNA: TGCGCCAGCAGTGCCGGATACACTGAAGCTTTCTTT. Encoded protein: CASSAGYTEAFF.

V and J are TRBV4-2 and TRBJ2-5, with a weak D call TRBD2 (5 bases). The CDR3 consists of 14 residues. V was trimmed by 2 bases and J by 4 bases, leaving 11 bases between them. CDR1 and CDR2 (germline): LGHNA, YNFKEQ. CDR3 sequence (DNA): TGTGCCAGCAGCCAAAAAGAGGGCCCAGAGACCCAGTACTTC. Protein sequence: CASSQKEGPETQYF.

This clonotype has only one observation. The chain employs TRBV5-6 and TRBJ2-2; D not certain. Trimming removed 1 base at V and 0 bases at J, with 10 bases between. CDR3 length: 16 amino acids. Germline V gene sequence: CDR1 SGHDT, CDR2 YYEEEE. Here the CDR3 reads CASSLFATSNTGELFF. CDR3 DNA sequence: TGTGCCAGCAGCTTGTTCGCCACTTCGAACACCGGGGAGCTGTTTTTT.

Only a few counts were recorded for this clonotype. This chain uses TRBV3-1 with TRBJ2-1, with a weak D call TRBD1 (6 bases). CDR3 size: 12 residues. Germline V gives CDR1 LGHDT, CDR2 YNNKEL (reference sequence). Trimming took 4 bases from V and 9 from J, leaving 10 bases between them. The CDR3 loop is CASSRGQVEQFF. The DNA for the CDR3 is TGTGCCAGCAGCCGGGGACAAGTTGAGCAGTTCTTC.

The chain carries TRBV27 and TRBJ1-4; D might be TRBD1 (5 bases). There are 14 residues in the CDR3. Germline V gene sequence: CDR1 MNHEY, CDR2 SMNVEV (reference sequence). Trimming cost V 3 bases and J 10 bases, with 15 bases left between them. This CDR3 reads CASSFAGIGSKLFF. The CDR3, as DNA: TGTGCCAGCAGTTTTGCAGGGATTGGATCAAAACTGTTTTTT.